This TCR beta chain emerged from a study of OX40 agonist ivuxolimab in advanced cancers. On the study more broadly: Prior anti-PD-1, anti-PD-L1 or anti-CTLA-4 therapy was allowed; over 30% had some.

Study observations and caveats: Partial responders treated at 0.1-3.0 mg/kg exhibited clonal expansion among the lowest measured. Researchers did not establish what antigens the expanded peripheral T cells target.

With regard to this clone: Its target is not known.

This table comes from immunoSEQ multiplex PCR, and its TCRdb copy is limited to in-frame clones, with some not included. The data hold about 48,000 clones, with over 65% observed a single time. CDR3 length: 12 amino acids. CDR1 and CDR2 from the germline V gene are MNHEY and SMNVEV (reference sequence). V dropped 6 bases and J dropped 6 bases, with 11 bases sitting between them. The chain uses TRBV27 and TRBJ1-1; a weak D match, TRBD1 (6 bases). The TCR sequence derives from an adult with an advanced solid tumor such as melanoma, head and neck, liver or kidney cancer. The material sequenced was CD4+ or CD8+ T cells sorted from blood, taken in a trial of the OX40 agonist ivuxolimab. Here the CDR3 DNA reads TGTGCCAGCAGGGGAACAGGGTCTGAAGCTTTCTTT. This gives the protein CASRGTGSEAFF.